The T cell receptor (beta chain) described here comes from a study of cytomegalovirus exposure and HLA in healthy donors (dated by TCRdb to 2016 to 2017). Context from the whole study: An earlier analysis of roughly 570 of the donors reported 276 Gb of sequence data and around 120 million unique TCR beta sequences obtained from approximately 180 million T cells. An early release covering approximately 600 HLA-typed donors comprised roughly 300 gigabases of sequencing data and tens of millions of unique TCR sequences. Of the 300 to 500 genotyped donors, more than 75% were placed in the genetic ancestry cluster associated with self-reported Caucasian donors. The study aimed to test whether cataloging public T cell receptors could reveal signatures of past pathogen exposure. The T cell repertoires of under 700 subjects were profiled by immunosequencing and related to cytomegalovirus serostatus. A separate validation cohort of roughly 120 different subjects was used in addition to the 666-subject first cohort. The study combined high-throughput TCR immunosequencing, statistical association of individual TCRs with disease status, and machine learning to predict cytomegalovirus infection status. A later analysis re-examined previously published TCR beta repertoires from 500 to 700 donors and added high-resolution HLA genotyping to investigate patterns of TCR occurrence. In the later analysis, no new phenotypic data were used to find candidate immune exposures; instead, reliance was placed on TCR beta sequences and their occurrence across donors. An earlier analysis of fewer than 700 of the donors applied high-throughput TCR beta sequencing to assess whether each TCR beta V gene segment acted as functional or pseudogenic. Donor age, sex, ethnicity and CMV serostatus were collected together with the repertoire data. Genome-wide SNP genotypes for about 65% of the roughly 700 donors were used in a later genetic analysis, which treated that subset as a discovery cohort. Every repertoire in the discovery cohort had been generated on one and the same sequencing platform. HLA typing covered class I and class II loci at four-digit resolution. Typing coverage differed by locus: A, B, C, DRB1 and DQB1 were typed in roughly 620-630 donors, DQA1 in approximately 520, DPA1 in 600 to 610, and DPB1 in 400 to 480. Roughly 5 DR-DQ haplotypes were handled as single units for association and clustering, since linkage in the cohort was strong. Among some 410 genotyped donors of the cohort, an average of around 240,000 unique TCR beta nucleotide sequences were sequenced per donor, about a sixth of them non-productive. Beyond this particular receptor, the publication reports: In a later analysis, most CMV-associated TCR beta chains were found to appear HLA-restricted, with HLA associations seemingly driven largely by CMV exposure. Linkage disequilibrium might explain the correlated functional status among segregating V segments, but an unknown experimental factor could not be ruled out. A cluster of highly shared sequence variants was judged likely to represent a technical artifact of the sequencing pipeline. The authors suggested that the approach could potentially be extended to other disease states and immunological phenotypes. Most TCR sequences were observed very rarely across donors, whereas some public TCRs were present in many individuals. Some IMGT-functional V segments, including TRBV6-2 and TRBV6-3, could not be distinguished by the 87-base-pair reads and were therefore excluded. In a later analysis, HLA-associated TCR beta chains were found to be more clonally expanded and to have lower generation probabilities than equally common non-associated chains. Because HLA typing was missing for some donors at each locus, association tests included only the typed subset. A later genetic analysis reported fewer N-insertions in productive TCRs among donors in an Asian-associated ancestry cluster than the roughly 670-donor mean. Cytomegalovirus status was reported to be diagnosed by the classifier with high specificity and sensitivity in both the original and validation cohorts. In a later genetic analysis, a missense DCLRE1C variant was associated with V-gene and J-gene trimming of TCR beta chains, and the association was replicated in an independent cohort. Immune exposure information for the cohort was limited to CMV serostatus. A further reported finding was that TCR beta sequences accurately predicted the HLA-A and HLA-B alleles for most subjects in the first cohort. In vitro tests confirmed that a few of the cytomegalovirus-associated TCR beta chains recognize cytomegalovirus antigens. A total of 150 to 200 TCR beta chains were listed by the study as associated with cytomegalovirus. When HLA alleles, especially DR and DQ, strongly co-occurred, attributing TCR associations to individual alleles was difficult. A later analysis reported that several top co-occurrence clusters appeared linked to parvovirus B19, influenza, CMV and Epstein-Barr virus. A later analysis associated about 17,000 TCR beta sequences with specific HLA alleles at a false discovery rate of 0.05. In an earlier analysis of more than 500 of the donors, most TCR beta V segments appeared in productive rearrangements about 90% or about 30% of the time, broadly matching IMGT annotations. Because counts were too low, 15 to 20 rarely observed V segments, including chromosome 9 orphons, were excluded from the earlier analysis of some 590 of the donors. Roughly uniform sequencing depth across donors was assumed in presence/absence analyses, although this assumption may not hold. The cohort was sequenced for TCR beta chains only, and without alpha or paired-chain data the features that could be detected were limited. A later analysis found that TCR association rates varied across HLA loci, with DRB1 alleles showing the most associated TCRs and HLA-C alleles the fewest.

CDR1 and CDR2 are drawn from the germline V gene (reference sequence): LNHDA, SQIVND. The CDR3 covers 13 residues, taking in both the cysteine and the phenylalanine. The only DNA kept is the CDR3, 39 bases in frame from the first base. The V and J ends are trimmed by 8 bases and 5 bases, leaving 12 bases between them. To prepare the library, the immunoSEQ multiplex PCR assay was applied. For the multiplex PCR, a mixture combining 60 forward primers for TCR Vbeta segments and 13 reverse primers for TCR Jbeta segments was used. The CDR3 region of rearranged TCR beta genes was amplified from genomic DNA with a multiplex PCR assay. Amplified TCR beta libraries were sequenced as 87-base-pair reads on the Illumina HiSeq System. The original methods were these. Across the 500 to 750 repertoires, a later analysis counted 60 million to 90 million unique TCR beta chains, approximately 12 million of which were shared by at least two donors. A nearest-neighbor algorithm error-corrected the raw reads and collapsed the reads into unique sequences, merging closely related sequences to remove PCR and sequencing errors. CDR3 sequences were aligned to IMGT reference sequences to assign V, D and J gene segments. For a sequence to be retained, a match of at least six nucleotides was required to both a V gene segment and a J gene segment. A rearrangement was called productive if the CDR3 had no stop codons and remained in frame with V and J, and every other rearrangement was called non-productive. CDR3 was defined according to IMGT convention as the region running from the second conserved V-encoded cysteine to the conserved J-encoded phenylalanine. In an earlier analysis of just under 600 of the donors, sequences lacking an unambiguous match to a single V gene segment were excluded. An earlier analysis of several hundred of the donors called V segments functional above 56.7% productive rearrangements and segregating when the between-donor standard deviation exceeded 5%. A statistical classification framework was built to diagnose cytomegalovirus status from the catalog of TCR beta chain sequences. In a later analysis, TCR nucleotide sequences were compared against IMGT/GENE-DB human TR gene sequences so that V and J genes could be assigned. A later analysis assigned CDR3 sequences and most-parsimonious VDJ recombination scenarios with the TCRdist pipeline. A later analysis defined each TCR beta chain by its CDR3 amino acid sequence plus V-gene family, and excluded reads lacking a unique V-gene family. A later analysis removed over 500 highly shared, low-generation-probability nucleotide sequences to deal with suspected cross-contamination and a sequencing artifact. A later analysis calculated a clonal expansion index for each public chain from normalized within-repertoire ranks of inferred template counts. Generation probabilities in a later analysis came from a VDJ recombination model fitted to out-of-frame rearrangements, and those results were checked against IGoR. In a later analysis, TCR-TCR, TCR-HLA and TCR-CMV co-occurrence was scored with hypergeometric tests, and a repertoire-size bias correction was applied to TCR pairs. To estimate false discovery rates, a later analysis permuted the HLA or CMV assignments 20 times. In a later analysis, co-occurring TCRs were grouped with DBSCAN, and TCRdist sequence similarity was added when clustering was performed within HLA-allele-positive subsets. Repertoires with fewer than 30,000 or more than 120,000 public chains were left out of co-occurrence clustering, as were roughly five repertoires with anomalous nucleotide sharing. In TCRdb, the immuneACCESS table is reduced to in-frame sequences with V and J assigned. These tables do not hold every clone; where another copy was compared, an unresolved V gene accounts for under half, and the others remain unexplained. The V and J calls and clone size come from that table; D and trimming were worked out from the DNA. The sample has 140,000 to 150,000 clones on record, roughly 90% of them singletons. 0.5% to 0.65% of the sample rests with the top ten.

The cohort comprised 710 or so healthy bone marrow donors. All cohort members were sampled while nominally healthy, although unrecorded immune exposures were likely present. The donor was CMV seronegative and belonged to the group of approximately 320 seronegative cohort members. Every donor gave a peripheral blood sample, and the peripheral blood mononuclear cells from that sample were used for TCR beta sequencing. The Qiagen DNeasy Blood Extraction Kit was used to extract genomic DNA from the blood cell samples. A single count supports this clone. Its binding antigen is unknown. No per-base quality is available; no much larger clone lies one base away.

Sequencing was performed on PBMCs. This receptor was identified in a woman in her forties in good health and CMV-seronegative. This sequence uses TRBV19 and TRBJ2-2, with no confidently assigned D gene. The DNA is TGTGCCAGTCGCCTAATCGGGACCGGGGAGCTGTTTTTT. Translated, this is CASRLIGTGELFF.